The 14 T cell receptor beta chains listed next were all sequenced from one sample in a study of control samples from healthy donors and cancer patients. Profiled with immunoSEQ multiplex PCR; TCRdb holds only in-frame clones, not every one. Altogether 170,000 or so clones are present, under 95% being singletons, with the ten largest covering 1.2% to 1.5%. The sample was blood. All receptors come from a young woman in good health.

The chain couples TRBV4-1 to TRBJ1-5; D is undetermined. V gave up 0 bases and J gave up 1 base, with 7 bases separating them. Per germline, CDR1 MGHRA and CDR2 YSYEKL. CDR3 length equals 15 residues. CDR3 in DNA: TGCGCCAGCAGCCAAGATCGGGTAAGCAATCAGCCCCAGCATTTT. Protein sequence: CASSQDRVSNQPQHF.

Of note for this clone: Compared with germline, one end of the junction differs, possibly owing to a read error. The gene calls are TRBV7-2 and TRBJ1-2, with 7 nucleotides matching TRBD1. The CDR3 spans 15 residues. Germline-derived CDR1 and CDR2 are SGHTA and FQGNSA. In nucleotides, the CDR3 is TGTGCCAGCAGCTTAAACCCTAGCCTTGACAGGGCATGGGGTTTC. Its translation: CASSLNPSLDRAWGF.

This clone was counted only a few times. V is TRBV7-9 and J is TRBJ1-6, with 7 bases matching TRBD1. V dropped 8 bases and J dropped 0; count of bases not matched to a gene: 7. The CDR3 consists of 16 residues. CDR1 and CDR2 (germline): SEHNR, FQNEAQ (reference sequence). The CDR3, as DNA: TGTGCCAGCCGGGAGGACAGGAGCTCCTATAATTCACCCCTCCACTTT. Encoded protein: CASREDRSSYNSPLHF. The variable domain in full, completed from reference TRBV7-9 and TRBJ1-6, reads DTGVSQNPRHKITKRGQNVTFRCDPISEHNRLYWYRQTLGQGPEFLTYFQNEAQLEKSRLLSDRFSAERPKGSFSTLEIQRTEQGDSAMYLCASREDRSSYNSPLHFGNGTRLTVT.

This clone has a single count. V gene TRBV5-1 combines with J gene TRBJ1-2, with a possible D match to TRBD1 (5 bases). The V and J ends lost 2 bases and 4 bases respectively, with 18 bases between them. Germline assignment: CDR1 SGHRS and CDR2 YFSETQ. There are 16 residues in the CDR3. This CDR3 is CASSFTPFSGGYGYTF. The CDR3 region has the DNA TGCGCCAGCAGCTTTACCCCCTTCTCGGGGGGCTATGGCTACACCTTC.

The rearrangement uses TRBV3-1 (or the pseudogene TRBV3-2) and TRBJ2-1; 7 bases agree with TRBD2. Germline CDR1 is LGHDT and CDR2 is YNNKEL (reference sequence). CDR3 length: 15 amino acids. V was clipped by 6 bases and J by 0 bases; unmatched bases: 5. The CDR3 bases are TGTGCCAGCAGTTTACTAGCGACCTCCTACAATGAGCAGTTCTTC. Its translation is CASSLLATSYNEQFF.

This chain links TRBV5-6 with TRBJ1-6; D gene ambiguous. V lost 4 bases to trimming and J lost 6 bases, with 14 bases between them. The CDR3 runs 15 residues. The germline V gene has CDR1 SGHDT and CDR2 YYEEEE. The CDR3 loop is CASSRPGRLNSPLHF. CDR3 sequence (DNA): TGTGCCAGCAGCCGCCCCGGGAGACTTAATTCACCCCTCCACTTT.

CDR3 in amino acids: CASSVPGQGPYEQYF. In nucleotides, the CDR3 is TGTGCCAGCAGTGTGCCGGGACAGGGACCCTACGAGCAGTACTTC. The chain has TRBV28 and TRBJ2-7, with TRBD1 identical over 9 bases. V dropped 5 bases and J dropped 2; count of bases not matched to a gene: 7. The CDR3 covers 15 residues. The germline V gene has CDR1 MDHEN and CDR2 SYDVKM.

J is TRBJ1-4 and V is TRBV19; no firm D call. Trimming removed 10 bases at V and 5 bases at J, with 14 bases between. CDR1 and CDR2 from the germline V gene are LNHDA and SQIVND (reference sequence). The CDR3 is 13 amino acids. CDR3 sequence reads: CATQRNRNEKLFF. In nucleotides, the CDR3 is TGTGCCACCCAGAGGAACAGAAATGAAAAACTGTTTTTT.

The V gene is TRBV19, the J gene TRBJ1-3, with D maybe TRBD1 (5 bases). This CDR3 contains 16 residues. Trimming left V 5 bases short and J 0 bases short, with 14 bases between. Germline values: CDR1 LNHDA, CDR2 SQIVND (reference sequence). CDR3 coding DNA: TGTGCCAGTAGTGCCCCGGGACTCAGCTCTGGAAACACCATATATTTT. Translated: CASSAPGLSSGNTIYF. Supplemented by reference TRBV19 and TRBJ1-3, the full variable domain reads DGGITQSPKYLFRKEGQNVTLSCEQNLNHDAMYWYRQDPGQGLRLIYYSQIVNDFQKGDIAEGYSVSREKKESFPLTVTSAQKNPTAFYLCASSAPGLSSGNTIYFGEGSWLTVV.

The rearrangement uses TRBV24-1 and TRBJ1-1, with TRBD1 matching 10 bases. The CDR3 runs to 14 residues. V lost 7 bases and J lost 7; bases outside the gene matches: 8. CDR1 and CDR2 (germline): KGHDR, SFDVKD. The CDR3 here is CATREGTGVNEAFF. CDR3 in DNA: TGTGCCACCAGGGAAGGGACAGGGGTGAATGAAGCTTTCTTT.

The chain combines TRBV28 with TRBJ1-6; D perhaps matches TRBD1 (6 bases). The CDR3 sequence is 13 residues long. In germline, CDR1 is MDHEN, CDR2 SYDVKM. Trimming took off 4 bases at V and 10 bases at J, with 11 bases between the two ends. The DNA of the CDR3 is TGTGCCAGCAGTTCGGGGGGCAAGTCACCCCTCCACTTT. Protein: CASSSGGKSPLHF.

The V and J genes are TRBV11-3 and TRBJ2-2; 7 bases fit TRBD1. This CDR3 is 14 amino acids long. With 5 bases clipped from V and 4 bases from J, the junction kept 4 bases outside the gene matches. From germline, CDR1 is SGHNT and CDR2 YENEEA. The CDR3 coding sequence is TGTGCCAGCAGCCCCGGGACAGTCACCGGGGAGCTGTTTTTT. This encodes CASSPGTVTGELFF.

The chain couples TRBV28 to TRBJ1-1; TRBD1 agrees at 10 bases. The CDR3 has 14 residues. Germline V gene data show CDR1 as MDHEN and CDR2 as SYDVKM. V lost 3 bases, J lost 7 bases, and 5 bases stayed unmatched. DNA of the CDR3: TGTGCCAGCAGTTTGACAGGGGGCTGGGATGAAGCTTTCTTT. Residues: CASSLTGGWDEAFF.

This rearrangement joins TRBV5-1 to TRBJ2-3; D is undetermined. The V end lost 2 bases, the J end lost 2 bases, and 0 bases lay between the germline ends. CDR1 and CDR2 from the germline V gene are SGHRS and YFSETQ. The CDR3 length is 11 residues. CDR3 loop: CASSFTDTQYF. The CDR3 DNA is TGCGCCAGCAGCTTCACAGATACGCAGTATTTT.